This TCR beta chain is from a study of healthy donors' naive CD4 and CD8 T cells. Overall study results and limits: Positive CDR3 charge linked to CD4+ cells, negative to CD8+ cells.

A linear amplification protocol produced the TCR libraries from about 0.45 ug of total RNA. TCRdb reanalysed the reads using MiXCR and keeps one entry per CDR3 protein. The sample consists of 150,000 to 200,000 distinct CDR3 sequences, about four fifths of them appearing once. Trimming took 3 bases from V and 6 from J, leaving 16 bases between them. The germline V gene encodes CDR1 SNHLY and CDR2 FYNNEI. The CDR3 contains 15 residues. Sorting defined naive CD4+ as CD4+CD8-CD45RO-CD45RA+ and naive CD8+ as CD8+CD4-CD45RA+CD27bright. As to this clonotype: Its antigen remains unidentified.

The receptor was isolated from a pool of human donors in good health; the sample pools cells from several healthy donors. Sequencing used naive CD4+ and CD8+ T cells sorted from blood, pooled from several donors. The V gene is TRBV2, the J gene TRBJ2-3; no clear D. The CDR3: CASSDWVADGDTQYF. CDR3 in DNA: TGTGCCAGCAGTGATTGGGTTGCGGACGGGGATACGCAGTATTTT.